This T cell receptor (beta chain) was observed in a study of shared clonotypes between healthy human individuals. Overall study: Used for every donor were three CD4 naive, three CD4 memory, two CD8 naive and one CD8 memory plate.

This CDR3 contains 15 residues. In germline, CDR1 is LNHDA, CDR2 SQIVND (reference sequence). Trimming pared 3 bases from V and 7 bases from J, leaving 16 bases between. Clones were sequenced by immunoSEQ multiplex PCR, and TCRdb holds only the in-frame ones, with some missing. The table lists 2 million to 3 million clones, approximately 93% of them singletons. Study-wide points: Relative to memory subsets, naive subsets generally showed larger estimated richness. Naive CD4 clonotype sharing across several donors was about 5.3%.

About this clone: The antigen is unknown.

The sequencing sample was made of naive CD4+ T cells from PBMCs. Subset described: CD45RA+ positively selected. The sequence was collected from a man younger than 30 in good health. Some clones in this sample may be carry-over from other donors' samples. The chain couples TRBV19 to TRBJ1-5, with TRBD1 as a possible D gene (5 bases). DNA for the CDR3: TGTGCCAGTAGTATTATATCGGGGGTGGGACAGCCCCAGCATTTT. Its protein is CASSIISGVGQPQHF. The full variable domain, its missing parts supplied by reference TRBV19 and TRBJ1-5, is DGGITQSPKYLFRKEGQNVTLSCEQNLNHDAMYWYRQDPGQGLRLIYYSQIVNDFQKGDIAEGYSVSREKKESFPLTVTSAQKNPTAFYLCASSIISGVGQPQHFGDGTRLSIL.